A selection of T cell receptor beta chains follows, all from one sample in a study of sequential checkpoint blockade in melanoma. The protocol was immunoSEQ multiplex PCR, while the TCRdb copy is restricted to in-frame clones and leaves out a portion. The sample lists roughly 30,000 clones; around 80% were seen once. Sequences were derived from CD8+ T cells sorted from blood (inferred from file names), sampled from a patient given nivolumab and ipilimumab in sequence. The origin of the receptors is a human donor with melanoma. The CDR3 runs from the conserved cysteine through the conserved F or W. A D gene is named only where the DNA matches it firmly. Not all rows give a size; the values are once, few, many and, for expanded clones, a class.

D gene	clone size	J gene	V gene	CDR3 length	CDR3 protein	CDR3 DNA
TRBD2	NA	TRBJ2-1	TRBV10-3	16	CAISEVVAGAYNEQFF	TGTGCCATCAGTGAGGTGGTAGCGGGGGCCTACAATGAGCAGTTCTTC
TRBD2	NA	TRBJ2-2	TRBV7-9	19	CASSSSGTSGRAKDGELFF	TGTGCCAGCAGCTCATCCGGGACTAGCGGGAGGGCTAAGGACGGGGAGCTGTTTTTT
TRBD2	NA	TRBJ2-7	TRBV4-1	15	CASSQDRREVYEQYF	TGCGCCAGCAGCCAAGATAGGCGGGAGGTTTACGAGCAGTACTTC
NA	NA	TRBJ2-1	TRBV7-2	13	CASSQLTGPQQFF	TGTGCCAGCAGCCAACTGACAGGCCCCCAGCAGTTCTTC
NA	NA	TRBJ1-1	TRBV28	13	CASSFYGFSEAFF	TGTGCCAGCAGTTTTTATGGTTTTAGTGAAGCTTTCTTT
NA	NA	TRBJ2-7	TRBV7-9	13	CASSIQLSYEQYF	TGTGCCAGCAGCATACAATTATCCTACGAGCAGTACTTC
NA	NA	TRBJ1-1	TRBV27	16	CASSLLGPRGNTEAFF	TGTGCCAGCAGTTTATTGGGACCCAGGGGGAACACTGAAGCTTTCTTT
TRBD2	medium-sized	TRBJ2-1	TRBV7-9	14	CASSFAGEGREQFF	TGTGCCAGCAGCTTTGCGGGAGAGGGTCGTGAGCAGTTCTTC
TRBD1	few	TRBJ2-7	TRBV11-2	14	CASSQGGQSYEQYF	TGTGCCAGCAGCCAAGGGGGCCAAAGCTACGAGCAGTACTTC
TRBD2	NA	TRBJ2-7	TRBV5-4	14	CASSRAGPIYEQYF	TGTGCCAGCAGCCGAGCGGGGCCCATCTACGAGCAGTACTTC
NA	few	TRBJ2-1	TRBV28	14	CASSLGEGVREQFF	TGTGCCAGCAGTTTGGGGGAGGGGGTAAGAGAGCAGTTCTTC
TRBD1	NA	TRBJ1-2	TRBV5-5	15	CASSHRTGGGYGYTF	TGTGCCAGCAGCCATAGGACAGGGGGCGGCTATGGCTACACCTTC
TRBD2	NA	TRBJ2-1	TRBV7-3	16	CASTLAGGLGYNEQFF	TGTGCCAGCACTCTGGCGGGAGGGCTGGGCTACAATGAGCAGTTCTTC
TRBD2	NA	TRBJ2-1	TRBV19	16	CASSTWVAGSYNEQFF	TGTGCCAGTAGTACCTGGGTAGCGGGCTCCTACAATGAGCAGTTCTTC
NA	once	TRBJ2-7	TRBV7-9	14	CASSLSPADYEQYF	TGTGCCAGCAGCTTATCACCAGCGGACTACGAGCAGTACTTC
NA	NA	TRBJ2-1	TRBV6-1	14	CASSEASLYSEQFF	TGTGCCAGCAGTGAAGCGAGCCTTTATAGTGAGCAGTTCTTC
TRBD1	NA	TRBJ2-7	TRBV9	13	CASSVGQGGEQYF	TGTGCCAGCAGCGTAGGACAGGGTGGAGAGCAGTACTTC
NA	NA	TRBJ2-4	TRBV6-5	14	CASSYSGQGGIQYF	TGTGCCAGCAGCTACTCGGGGCAGGGAGGCATTCAGTACTTC
NA	few	TRBJ1-1	TRBV4-1	14	CASSQPFEVDEAFF	TGCGCCAGCAGCCAACCTTTCGAGGTGGATGAAGCTTTCTTT
TRBD1	NA	TRBJ2-7	TRBV7-2	14	CASSRGQGTYEQYF	TGTGCCAGCAGCCGGGGACAGGGGACCTACGAGCAGTACTTC
TRBD1	NA	TRBJ2-7	TRBV4-3	15	CASSQGIRQGYEQYF	TGCGCCAGCAGCCAGGGGATTCGACAGGGATACGAGCAGTACTTC
NA	NA	TRBJ2-5	TRBV6-5	13	CASSYSTQETQYF	TGTGCCAGCAGTTATTCAACTCAAGAGACCCAGTACTTC
TRBD2	NA	TRBJ2-5	TRBV16	15	CASSPDGGDAETQYF	TGTGCCAGCAGCCCCGACGGGGGGGACGCGGAGACCCAGTACTTC
NA	few	TRBJ1-4	TRBV16	15	CASSQYGQLNEKLFF	TGTGCCAGCAGCCAATACGGACAACTTAATGAAAAACTGTTTTTT
NA	NA	TRBJ1-2	TRBV5-6	12	CASSLGGGGYTF	TGTGCCAGCAGCCTGGGGGGGGGCGGCTACACCTTC
TRBD1	NA	TRBJ1-2	TRBV4-3	15	CASSQVHRGDYGYTF	TGCGCCAGCAGCCAAGTGCACAGGGGAGACTATGGCTACACCTTC
NA	NA	TRBJ1-2	TRBV5-5	10	CASSLRDPPF	TGTGCCAGCAGCTTGCGCGATCCCCCCTTC
NA	NA	TRBJ2-3	TRBV27	16	CASSLLRGKGTDTQYF	TGTGCCAGCAGTTTATTGCGCGGGAAGGGCACAGATACGCAGTATTTT
NA	NA	TRBJ2-3	TRBV4-3	16	CASSFSGTPSTDTQYF	TGCGCCAGCAGCTTCTCCGGGACACCGAGCACAGATACGCAGTATTTT
TRBD1	NA	TRBJ1-1	TRBV11-2	18	CASSSPGGQGAFGAEAFF	TGTGCCAGCAGCTCTCCCGGGGGACAGGGGGCTTTTGGGGCTGAAGCTTTCTTT
TRBD1	NA	TRBJ2-7	TRBV4-1	17	CASSRTSGTVDSYEQYF	TGCGCCAGCAGCCGCACGTCCGGGACAGTAGATTCCTACGAGCAGTACTTC
TRBD2	NA	TRBJ2-4	TRBV5-1	13	CASRGLAENIQYF	TGCGCCAGCAGAGGGCTAGCGGAAAACATTCAGTACTTC
TRBD1	NA	TRBJ2-7	TRBV11-2	14	CASSVTGGIYEQYF	TGTGCCAGCAGCGTCACAGGGGGCATCTACGAGCAGTACTTC
TRBD1	NA	TRBJ2-3	TRBV19	14	CASSMGQGTDTQYF	TGTGCCAGTAGTATGGGACAGGGAACAGATACGCAGTATTTT
TRBD2	NA	TRBJ2-7	TRBV4-2	18	CASSPALYQRGGPHEQYF	TGTGCCAGCAGCCCAGCACTTTACCAGCGGGGGGGCCCCCACGAGCAGTACTTC
NA	NA	TRBJ1-1	TRBV19	14	CASSIGQGNTEAFF	TGTGCCAGTAGTATAGGGCAGGGGAACACTGAAGCTTTCTTT
TRBD1	few	TRBJ2-7	TRBV28	14	CASGPGQMSYEQYF	TGTGCCAGCGGACCGGGACAGATGTCCTACGAGCAGTACTTC
NA	NA	TRBJ2-1	TRBV6-1	16	CASSERRAGAYNEQFF	TGTGCCAGCAGTGAAAGAAGGGCGGGGGCATACAATGAGCAGTTCTTC
TRBD1	once	TRBJ2-5	TRBV4-2	16	CASSQGGGTGEETQYF	TGTGCCAGCAGCCAAGGAGGAGGAACAGGGGAAGAGACCCAGTACTTC
TRBD2	NA	TRBJ2-1	TRBV9	16	CASSVALSSGYNEQFF	TGTGCCAGCAGCGTAGCTTTGTCTAGCGGGTACAATGAGCAGTTCTTC
TRBD2	NA	TRBJ2-7	TRBV7-9	16	CASSLGRGGRAYEQYF	TGTGCCAGCAGCTTAGGAAGGGGCGGGAGGGCCTACGAGCAGTACTTC
TRBD1	NA	TRBJ1-1	TRBV10-2	15	CASSEFGQGDTEAFF	TGCGCCAGCAGTGAGTTTGGACAGGGAGACACTGAAGCTTTCTTT
NA	NA	TRBJ1-1	TRBV29-1	17	CSVELGQFRVPNTEAFF	TGCAGCGTTGAATTAGGACAGTTTCGTGTCCCGAACACTGAAGCTTTCTTT
TRBD2	few	TRBJ2-1	TRBV9	15	CASSLAGDPYNEQFF	TGTGCCAGCAGCCTAGCGGGAGATCCCTACAATGAGCAGTTCTTC
NA	NA	TRBJ2-7	TRBV6-5	15	CASRVPDGVSYEQYF	TGTGCCAGCAGGGTGCCGGACGGGGTCTCCTACGAGCAGTACTTC
TRBD2	NA	TRBJ2-5	TRBV9	15	CASSDGLAGDETQYF	TGTGCCAGCAGCGACGGACTAGCGGGGGACGAGACCCAGTACTTC
NA	NA	TRBJ2-2	TRBV14	15	CASSQIGQGPGELFF	TGTGCCAGCAGCCAAATAGGCCAGGGGCCCGGGGAGCTGTTTTTT
NA	NA	TRBJ2-1	TRBV10-3	12	CAISESGAEQFF	TGTGCCATCAGTGAGTCGGGGGCTGAGCAGTTCTTC
TRBD1	NA	TRBJ2-7	TRBV27	15	CASRYTGQGTNEQYF	TGTGCCAGCAGGTACACGGGACAGGGGACGAACGAGCAGTACTTC
NA	NA	TRBJ1-1	TRBV7-2	13	CASSLTGGTEAFF	TGTGCCAGCAGCTTAACAGGTGGCACTGAAGCTTTCTTT
NA	NA	TRBJ2-6	TRBV7-8	15	CASSLAQAGANVLTF	TGTGCCAGCAGCTTAGCCCAGGCAGGGGCCAACGTCCTGACTTTC
NA	NA	TRBJ2-1	TRBV2	10	CASEGREQFF	TGTGCCAGTGAGGGAAGAGAGCAGTTCTTC
NA	NA	TRBJ2-5	TRBV19	14	CASSTGGAGETQYF	TGTGCCAGTAGTACGGGGGGCGCGGGAGAGACCCAGTACTTC
TRBD1	NA	TRBJ1-2	TRBV27	16	CASSHLPGQGDYGYTF	TGTGCCAGCAGTCATCTTCCGGGACAGGGGGACTATGGCTACACCTTC
NA	NA	TRBJ2-7	TRBV4-1	16	CASSQDSSLTSYEQYF	TGCGCCAGCAGCCAAGACTCGAGCCTTACCTCCTACGAGCAGTACTTC
NA	NA	TRBJ1-1	TRBV19	13	CASSTGMNTEAFF	TGTGCCAGTAGTACAGGCATGAACACTGAAGCTTTCTTT
TRBD1	NA	TRBJ2-5	TRBV6-1	15	CASSQTDRRTETQYF	TGTGCCAGCAGTCAGACGGACAGGAGGACGGAGACCCAGTACTTC
TRBD1	NA	TRBJ2-7	TRBV27	13	CASKGGSSYEQYF	TGTGCCAGCAAAGGGGGCTCATCCTACGAGCAGTACTTC